Listed here are 11 T cell receptor beta chains from one sample, sequenced in a study of blood T cell repertoires in COVID-19. Profiling relied on immunoSEQ multiplex PCR, and the TCRdb table lists in-frame clones only, not all of them. The sample carries around 200,000 clones, around 85% recorded once. Sequenced input: peripheral blood. All receptors derive from a man between 60 and 70 years old with acute or convalescent COVID-19.

This clone was counted between two and nine times. J is TRBJ2-7 and V is TRBV27; tentatively, D is TRBD2 (5 bases). The CDR3 runs 13 residues. Trimming pared 8 bases from V and 0 bases from J, leaving 11 bases between. Germline V gives CDR1 MNHEY, CDR2 SMNVEV (reference sequence). This CDR3 reads CASGTRASYEQYF. As DNA, the CDR3 is TGTGCCAGCGGCACGAGGGCCTCCTACGAGCAGTACTTC.

The V call is TRBV28, the J call TRBJ2-1, with a weak D call TRBD2 (5 bases). The CDR3 extends over 16 amino acids. Germline CDR1 reads MDHEN; CDR2 reads SYDVKM. Trimming removed 4 bases from V and 0 bases from J, with 13 bases in between. The CDR3 here is CASSSLSGSSYNEQFF. CDR3 nucleotide sequence: TGTGCCAGCAGTTCTTTGAGCGGTAGCTCCTACAATGAGCAGTTCTTC.

This clone was found a few times. V usage is TRBV6-1 and J usage is TRBJ2-7; D call uncertain. CDR1 and CDR2 from the germline V gene are MNHNS and SASEGT. The CDR3 is 10 amino acids. The ends were cut back, 2 bases at V and 12 bases at J, with 8 bases in the middle. In DNA form, the CDR3 reads TGTGCCAGCAGTGAACATCGAGGGTACTTC. It is translated as CASSEHRGYF.

This chain connects TRBV5-5 to TRBJ2-3; D call uncertain. CDR1 is SGHKS, CDR2 YYEKEE, per germline (reference sequence). This CDR3 has 13 amino acids. V lost 1 base, J lost 4 bases, and 7 bases lay in between. CDR3 coding DNA: TGTGCCAGCAGCTTGCAGGTGGCAGATACGCAGTATTTT. Translated: CASSLQVADTQYF.

The genes are TRBV7-9 and TRBJ2-7; 12 bases align to TRBD2. This CDR3 is built from 15 residues. In germline, CDR1 is SEHNR, CDR2 FQNEAQ (reference sequence). The trim removed 1 base at V and 2 bases at J, leaving 0 bases unmatched. The CDR3 DNA sequence: TGTGCCAGCAGCTTAGGACTAGCGGGAGCCTACGAGCAGTACTTC. It encodes CASSLGLAGAYEQYF.

This clone appeared a single time. This chain links TRBV19 with TRBJ2-4; TRBD2 matches 9 bases. This CDR3 spans 15 amino acids. With V trimmed by 4 bases and J by 6 bases, 7 bases remained unmatched. The germline gives CDR1 LNHDA, CDR2 SQIVND (reference sequence). The CDR3 bases are TGTGCCAGTAGTAACGCGGCGGGAGGGGGAAACATTCAGTACTTC. Translated: CASSNAAGGGNIQYF.

The chain combines TRBV3-1 (or the pseudogene TRBV3-2) with TRBJ2-1, with 10 nucleotides matching TRBD2. This CDR3 spans 16 amino acids. V was pared by 0 bases and J by 7 bases, with 6 bases of the junction left unmatched. Germline lookup yields CDR1 LGHDT and CDR2 YNNKEL (reference sequence). The DNA of the CDR3 is TGTGCCAGCAGCCAAGAGGGAAGCGGGAGGGAAAATGAGCAGTTCTTC. This gives the protein CASSQEGSGRENEQFF.

This chain uses TRBV27 with TRBJ2-7; 8 nucleotides match TRBD2. The CDR3 length is 15 residues. Losses at the gene ends were 1 base for V and 2 bases for J; bases not matched to a gene: 4. Germline CDR1 is MNHEY and CDR2 is SMNVEV (reference sequence). CDR3 amino acids: CASSLYSGKAYEQYF. DNA for the CDR3: TGTGCCAGCAGTTTATATAGCGGGAAGGCCTACGAGCAGTACTTC.

The table lists this clone with a few counts. The chain uses TRBV19 and TRBJ1-2, with D possibly matching TRBD1 (5 bases). The CDR3 length is 15 residues. Trimming shortened V by 3 bases and J by 4 bases, and 15 bases separated the two germline ends. Germline values: CDR1 LNHDA, CDR2 SQIVND (reference sequence). CDR3 amino acids: CASSIGVGGSYGYTF. Written as DNA, the CDR3 is TGTGCCAGTAGTATCGGGGTTGGGGGGAGCTATGGCTACACCTTC.

The rearrangement uses TRBV5-5 and TRBJ2-7, with 12 nucleotides matching TRBD1. Germline assignment: CDR1 SGHKS and CDR2 YYEKEE (reference sequence). This CDR3 comprises 13 residues. V dropped 9 bases and J dropped 7; count of bases not matched to a gene: 8. DNA of the CDR3: TGTGCCAACCCGGGACAGGGGGCTGGGGAGCAGTACTTC. Amino acid sequence: CANPGQGAGEQYF.

In this sample, this clone turned up once. This chain connects TRBV4-1 to TRBJ1-1; weak D call: TRBD1 (6 bases). Germline V gives CDR1 MGHRA, CDR2 YSYEKL. The V and J ends lost 0 bases and 1 base respectively, with 12 bases between them. The CDR3 is 16 amino acids. This CDR3 reads CASSQDRGGSNTEAFF. DNA for the CDR3: TGCGCCAGCAGCCAAGATAGGGGGGGGTCGAACACTGAAGCTTTCTTT.